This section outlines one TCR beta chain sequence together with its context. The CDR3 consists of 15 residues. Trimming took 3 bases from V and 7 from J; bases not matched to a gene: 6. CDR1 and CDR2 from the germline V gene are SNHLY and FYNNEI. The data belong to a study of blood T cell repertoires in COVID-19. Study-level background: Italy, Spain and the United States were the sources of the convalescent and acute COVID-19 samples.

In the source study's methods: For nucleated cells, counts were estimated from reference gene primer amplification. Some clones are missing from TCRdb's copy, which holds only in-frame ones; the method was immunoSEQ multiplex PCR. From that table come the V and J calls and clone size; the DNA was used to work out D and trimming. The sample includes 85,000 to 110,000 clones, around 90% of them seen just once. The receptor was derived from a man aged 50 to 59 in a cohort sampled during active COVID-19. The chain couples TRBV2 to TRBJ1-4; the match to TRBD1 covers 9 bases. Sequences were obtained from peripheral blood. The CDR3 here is CASSDLGQGGEKLFF. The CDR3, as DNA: TGTGCCAGCAGTGATCTGGGACAGGGCGGTGAAAAACTGTTTTTT. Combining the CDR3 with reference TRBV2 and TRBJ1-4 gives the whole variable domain EPEVTQTPSHQVTQMGQEVILRCVPISNHLYFYWYRQILGQKVEFLVSFYNNEISEKSEIFDDQFSVERPDGSNFTLKIRSTKLEDSAMYFCASSDLGQGGEKLFFGSGTQLSVL.